The present T cell receptor beta chain was sequenced within a study of control samples from healthy donors and cancer patients (dated by TCRdb to the early 2020s). Libraries came from the immunoSEQ multiplex PCR assay. TCRdb carries this immuneACCESS record with in-frame sequences only. Its versions omit some clonotypes, under half of them owing to an unresolved V gene in the studies checked, with the rest unexplained. The sample table records under 80,000 clones; approximately 93% of these occur just once. 1.3% of the sample belongs to the ten largest clones. Regarding this clone: Its antigen remains unidentified. Base qualities are not provided; no much larger clone lies one nucleotide away.

The CDR3, cysteine through phenylalanine, is 13 amino acids long. Of all the DNA, just the CDR3 is kept, 39 bases in frame from base 1. Between the V and J ends, shortened by 1 base and 0 bases respectively, the junction contains 1 base. CDR1 is given as MRHNA and CDR2 as SNTAGT, both from the germline V gene. The receptor was isolated from a woman between 40 and 55 years old with lung cancer. The sample comprised PBMCs. Recombination linked TRBV6-4 to TRBJ1-3; too little of a D gene remains to name it. The nucleotides read TGTGCCAGCAGTGACTTCTCTGGAAACACCATATATTTT. The resulting protein is CASSDFSGNTIYF.